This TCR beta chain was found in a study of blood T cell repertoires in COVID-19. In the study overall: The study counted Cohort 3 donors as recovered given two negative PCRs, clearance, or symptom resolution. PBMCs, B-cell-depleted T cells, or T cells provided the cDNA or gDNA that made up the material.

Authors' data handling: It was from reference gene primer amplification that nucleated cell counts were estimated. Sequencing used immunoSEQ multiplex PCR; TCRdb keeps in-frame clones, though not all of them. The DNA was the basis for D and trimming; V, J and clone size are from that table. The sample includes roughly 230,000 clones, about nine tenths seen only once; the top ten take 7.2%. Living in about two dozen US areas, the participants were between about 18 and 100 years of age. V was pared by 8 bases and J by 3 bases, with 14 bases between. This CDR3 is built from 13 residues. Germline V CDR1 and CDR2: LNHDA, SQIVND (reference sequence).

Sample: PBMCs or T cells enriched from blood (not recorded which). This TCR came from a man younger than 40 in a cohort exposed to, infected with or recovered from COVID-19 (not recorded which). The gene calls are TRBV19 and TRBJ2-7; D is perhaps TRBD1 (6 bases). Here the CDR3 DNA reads TGTGCCAGTGGACAGAGGGGGAACTACGAGCAGTACTTC. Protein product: CASGQRGNYEQYF.